This T cell receptor (beta chain) was captured in a study of identical twins' blood T cells. V was shortened by 3 bases and J by 10 bases, with 24 bases between the two germline ends. Germline CDR1 is KGHDR and CDR2 is SFDVKD. The CDR3 runs to 17 residues. This clonotype was detected only a few times. The antigen is not known. MiXCR, applied by TCRdb to the 5' RACE reads, yields one record per CDR3 protein. This table holds roughly 340,000 distinct CDR3 sequences, roughly 30% found once. Study-level results: Top TCRbeta clonotypes were shared more with twin than unrelated donors.

The chain uses TRBV24-1 and TRBJ2-1, with D perhaps TRBD2 (7 bases). Sequenced sample: PBMCs. The clonotype was recovered from a woman between 18 and 50 years old in good health. DNA of the CDR3: TGTGCCACCAGTGATCCCCGAGGAGGGGGGGGCGAGGAGGAGCAGTTCTTC. It yields the protein CATSDPRGGGGEEEQFF.